This TCR beta chain was retrieved from a study of T cell repertoires in cytomegalovirus infection. Study details: Public TCR beta signatures provided an indication of both CMV infection and a matching HLA type.

TCRdb redid the calling of the reads with MiXCR, one entry per CDR3 protein. The sample holds 150,000 to 200,000 distinct CDR3 sequences, 15% to 20% seen once. Study-wide findings and caveats: The cumulative frequency of public TCR beta families identified carriers of CMV plus the relevant HLA.

The trim removed 9 bases at V and 0 bases at J, leaving 8 bases unmatched. This CDR3 contains 15 residues. Germline V gene data show CDR1 as LNHDA and CDR2 as SQIVND (reference sequence). To note about this clonotype: Antigen unknown.

The receptor's source is a human donor in good health (CMV status not recorded). Some clones in this sample may be carry-over from other donors' samples. The V call is TRBV19, the J call TRBJ1-5; TRBD1 agrees at 7 bases. The sequenced sample was CD8+ T cells from PBMCs. The CDR3 bases are TGTGCCAGCCGCCAGAACAGGGGTAGCAATCAGCCCCAGCATTTT. Its protein product is CASRQNRGSNQPQHF.